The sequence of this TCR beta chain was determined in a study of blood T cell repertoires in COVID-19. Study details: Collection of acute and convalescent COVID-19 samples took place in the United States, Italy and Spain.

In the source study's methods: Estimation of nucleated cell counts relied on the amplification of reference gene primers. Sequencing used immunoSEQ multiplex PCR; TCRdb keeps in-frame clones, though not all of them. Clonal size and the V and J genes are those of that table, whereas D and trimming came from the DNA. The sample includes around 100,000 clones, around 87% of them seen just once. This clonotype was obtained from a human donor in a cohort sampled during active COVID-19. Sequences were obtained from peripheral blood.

CDR3 amino acids: CASSEWGVHTEAFF. In DNA, the CDR3 is TGTGCCAGCAGTGAGTGGGGGGTGCACACTGAAGCTTTCTTT. The chain combines TRBV27 with TRBJ1-1; D is possibly TRBD1 (5 bases). This CDR3 region has 14 residues. Trimming took 5 bases from V and 3 from J, leaving 13 bases between them. Germline CDR1 MNHEY, CDR2 SMNVEV (reference sequence).